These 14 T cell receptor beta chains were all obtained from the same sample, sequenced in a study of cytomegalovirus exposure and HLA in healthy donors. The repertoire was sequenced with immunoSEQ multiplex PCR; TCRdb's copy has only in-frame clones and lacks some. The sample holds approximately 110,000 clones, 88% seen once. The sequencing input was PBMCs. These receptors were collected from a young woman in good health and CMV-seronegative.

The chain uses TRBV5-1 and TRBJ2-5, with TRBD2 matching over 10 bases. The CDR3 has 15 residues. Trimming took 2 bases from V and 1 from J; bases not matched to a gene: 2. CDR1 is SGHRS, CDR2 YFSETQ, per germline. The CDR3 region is CASSLVAGGQETQYF. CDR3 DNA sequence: TGCGCCAGCAGCTTAGTAGCGGGGGGCCAAGAGACCCAGTACTTC.

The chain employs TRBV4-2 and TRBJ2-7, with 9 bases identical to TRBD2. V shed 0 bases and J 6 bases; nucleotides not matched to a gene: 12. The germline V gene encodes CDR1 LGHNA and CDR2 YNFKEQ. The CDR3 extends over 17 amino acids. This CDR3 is CASSQDGLSGSSSEQYF. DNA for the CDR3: TGTGCCAGCAGCCAAGATGGCCTTAGCGGGAGTAGTAGCGAGCAGTACTTC.

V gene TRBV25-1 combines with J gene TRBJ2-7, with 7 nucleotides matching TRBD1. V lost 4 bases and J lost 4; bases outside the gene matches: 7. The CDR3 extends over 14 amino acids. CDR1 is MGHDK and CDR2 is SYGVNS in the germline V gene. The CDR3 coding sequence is TGTGCCAGCAGTGGCAACAGGGGAGCGTACGAGCAGTACTTC. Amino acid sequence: CASSGNRGAYEQYF.

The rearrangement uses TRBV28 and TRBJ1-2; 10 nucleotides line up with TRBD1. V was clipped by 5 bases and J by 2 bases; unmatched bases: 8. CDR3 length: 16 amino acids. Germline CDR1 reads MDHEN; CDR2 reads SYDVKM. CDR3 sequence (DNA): TGTGCCAGCAGTCCCGGGGGGGACAGGGGCAACTATGGCTACACCTTC. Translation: CASSPGGDRGNYGYTF.

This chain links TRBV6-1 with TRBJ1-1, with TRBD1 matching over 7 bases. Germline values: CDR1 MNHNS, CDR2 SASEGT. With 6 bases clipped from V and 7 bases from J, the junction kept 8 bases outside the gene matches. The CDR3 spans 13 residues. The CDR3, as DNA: TGTGCCAGCAGGATTACAGGGGTCGGTGAAGCTTTCTTT. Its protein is CASRITGVGEAFF.

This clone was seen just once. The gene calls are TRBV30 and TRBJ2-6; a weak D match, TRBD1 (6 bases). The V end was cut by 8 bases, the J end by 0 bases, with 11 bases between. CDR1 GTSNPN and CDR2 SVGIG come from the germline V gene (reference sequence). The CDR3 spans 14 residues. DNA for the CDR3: TGTGCCGGGGGCCATAGCTCTGGGGCCAACGTCCTGACTTTC. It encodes CAGGHSSGANVLTF. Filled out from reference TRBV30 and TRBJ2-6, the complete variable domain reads SQTIHQWPATLVQPVGSPLSLECTVEGTSNPNLYWYRQAAGRGLQLLFYSVGIGQISSEVPQNLSASRPQDRQFILSSKKLLLSDSGFYLCAGGHSSGANVLTFGAGSRLTVL.

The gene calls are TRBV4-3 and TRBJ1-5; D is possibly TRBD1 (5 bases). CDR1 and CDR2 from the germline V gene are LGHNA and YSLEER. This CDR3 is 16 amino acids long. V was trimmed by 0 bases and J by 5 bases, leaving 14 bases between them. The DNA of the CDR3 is TGCGCCAGCAGCCAAGAGTGGGGCAACCGCGATCAGCCCCAGCATTTT. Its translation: CASSQEWGNRDQPQHF.

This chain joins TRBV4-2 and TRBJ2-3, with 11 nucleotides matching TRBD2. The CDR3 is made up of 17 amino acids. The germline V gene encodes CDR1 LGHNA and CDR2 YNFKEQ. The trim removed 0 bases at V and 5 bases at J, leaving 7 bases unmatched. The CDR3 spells CASSQDPLAGGRDTQYF. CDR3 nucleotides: TGTGCCAGCAGCCAAGACCCCCTAGCGGGGGGTAGAGATACGCAGTATTTT.

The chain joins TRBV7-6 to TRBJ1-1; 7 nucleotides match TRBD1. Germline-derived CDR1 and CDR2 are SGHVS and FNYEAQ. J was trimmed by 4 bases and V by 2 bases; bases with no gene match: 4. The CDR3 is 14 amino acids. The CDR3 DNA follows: TGTGCCAGCAGCTTAAATCAGGGGGTCACTGAAGCTTTCTTT. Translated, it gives CASSLNQGVTEAFF.

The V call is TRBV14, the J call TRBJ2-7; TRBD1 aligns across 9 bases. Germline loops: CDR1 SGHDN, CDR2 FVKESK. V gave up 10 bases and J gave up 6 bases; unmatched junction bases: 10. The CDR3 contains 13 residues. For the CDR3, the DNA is TGTGCCACCTGCCCGCAGACAGGGGGCGAGCAGTACTTC. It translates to CATCPQTGGEQYF.

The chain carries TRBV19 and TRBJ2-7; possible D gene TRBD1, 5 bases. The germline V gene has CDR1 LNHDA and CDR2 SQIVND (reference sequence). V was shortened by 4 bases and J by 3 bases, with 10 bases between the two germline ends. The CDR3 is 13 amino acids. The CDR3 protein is CASSRRTNYEQYF. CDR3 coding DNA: TGTGCCAGTAGTAGAAGGACAAACTACGAGCAGTACTTC.

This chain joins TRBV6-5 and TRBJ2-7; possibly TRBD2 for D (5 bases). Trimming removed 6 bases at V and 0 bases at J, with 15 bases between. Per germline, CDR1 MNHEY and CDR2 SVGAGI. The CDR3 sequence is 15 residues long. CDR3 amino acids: CASSLLAMGSYEQYF. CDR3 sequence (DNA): TGTGCCAGCAGCCTCCTAGCTATGGGCTCCTACGAGCAGTACTTC.

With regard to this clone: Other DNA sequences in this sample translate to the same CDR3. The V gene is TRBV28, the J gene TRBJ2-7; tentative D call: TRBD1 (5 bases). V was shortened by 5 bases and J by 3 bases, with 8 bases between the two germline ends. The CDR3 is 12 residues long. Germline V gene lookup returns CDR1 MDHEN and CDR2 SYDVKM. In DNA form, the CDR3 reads TGTGCCAGCAGTCTCGACAGCTACGAGCAGTACTTC. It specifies CASSLDSYEQYF.

CDR3 amino acids: CASSLGHRGDNEQFF. In DNA form, the CDR3 reads TGTGCCAGCAGCTTGGGACACCGGGGGGACAATGAGCAGTTCTTC. The rearrangement joins TRBV5-4 to TRBJ2-1, with 7 nucleotides matching TRBD2. V lost 0 bases and J lost 5; bases outside the gene matches: 5. From germline, CDR1 is SGHNT and CDR2 YYREEE (reference sequence). This CDR3 has 15 residues.